The clone carrying this T cell receptor (beta chain) was detected only a few times. The antigen is undetermined. The template was genomic DNA from peripheral blood, not RNA. Trimming took 5 bases from V and 7 from J; bases not matched to a gene: 13. The CDR3 totals 16 residues. Per germline, CDR1 MNHEY and CDR2 SVGAGI. The entry originates in a study of T cell repertoires in aging, cancer and after chemotherapy. As for the study in general: Pre- and post-chemotherapy samples were paired from glioblastoma patients treated with temozolomide-based therapy. Regarding the study as a whole: Compared with age-matched healthy donors, untreated hematological or solid cancer patients showed higher blood TCR clonality.

Multiplex touch-down PCR with TRB-A/B primers amplified rearranged V-D-J TRB sequences. Via MiXCR, TCRdb re-called the multiplex PCR reads, giving one row per CDR3 protein. The table includes thousands of distinct CDR3 sequences, 25% to 35% detected once. The source of this sequence is a human donor with a solid tumor. V and J are TRBV6-5 and TRBJ2-1, with TRBD2 identical over 8 bases. The sequencing sample was made of blood. CDR3 loop: CASSEFPFSGDNEQFF. The CDR3 DNA reads as TGTGCCAGCAGTGAATTTCCCTTTAGCGGGGATAATGAGCAGTTCTTC.